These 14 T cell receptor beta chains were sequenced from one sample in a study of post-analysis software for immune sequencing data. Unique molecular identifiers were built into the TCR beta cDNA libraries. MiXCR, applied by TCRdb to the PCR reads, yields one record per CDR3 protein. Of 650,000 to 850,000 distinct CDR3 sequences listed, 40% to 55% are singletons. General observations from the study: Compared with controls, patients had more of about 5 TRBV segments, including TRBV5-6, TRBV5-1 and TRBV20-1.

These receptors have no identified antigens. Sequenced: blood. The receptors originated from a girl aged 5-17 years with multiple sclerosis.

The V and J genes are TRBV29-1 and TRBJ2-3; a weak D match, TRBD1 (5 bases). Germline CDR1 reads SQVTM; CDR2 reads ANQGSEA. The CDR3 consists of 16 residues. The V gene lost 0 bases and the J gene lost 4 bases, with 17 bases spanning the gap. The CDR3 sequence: CSVEDRGQGVPDTQYF. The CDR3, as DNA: TGCAGCGTTGAAGATCGTGGGCAGGGTGTTCCAGATACGCAGTATTTT.

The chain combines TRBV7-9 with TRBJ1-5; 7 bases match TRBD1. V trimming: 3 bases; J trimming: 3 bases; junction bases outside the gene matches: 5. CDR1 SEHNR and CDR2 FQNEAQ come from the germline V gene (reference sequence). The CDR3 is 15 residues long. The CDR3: CASSFGTEINQPQHF. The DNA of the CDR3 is TGTGCCAGCAGCTTCGGGACAGAGATCAATCAGCCCCAGCATTTT.

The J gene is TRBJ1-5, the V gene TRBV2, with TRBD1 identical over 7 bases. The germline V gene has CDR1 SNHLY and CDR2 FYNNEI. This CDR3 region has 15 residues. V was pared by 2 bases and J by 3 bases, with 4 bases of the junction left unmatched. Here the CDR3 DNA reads TGTGCCAGCAGTGAACCAGGGGGTCTCAATCAGCCCCAGCATTTT. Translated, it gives CASSEPGGLNQPQHF.

The CDR3 loop reads CASSREGDRAPGYTF. The CDR3 DNA is TGTGCCAGCAGCCGAGAGGGGGACAGGGCGCCTGGCTACACCTTC. This chain joins TRBV9 and TRBJ1-2; the match to TRBD1 covers 9 bases. CDR1 is SGDLS and CDR2 is YYNGEE in the germline V gene. The CDR3 is made up of 15 amino acids. Losses at the gene ends were 4 bases for V and 7 bases for J; bases not matched to a gene: 11.

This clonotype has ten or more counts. The CDR3 spells CSARDPTSGSGDTQYF. The CDR3, as DNA: TGCAGTGCTAGAGATCCGACTAGCGGGAGCGGAGATACGCAGTATTTT. The chain recombines TRBV20-1 with TRBJ2-3; 12 bases line up with TRBD2. The CDR3 covers 16 residues. Germline V gene data show CDR1 as DFQATT and CDR2 as SNEGSKA (reference sequence). Trimming cost V 0 bases and J 5 bases; bases outside gene matches: 6.

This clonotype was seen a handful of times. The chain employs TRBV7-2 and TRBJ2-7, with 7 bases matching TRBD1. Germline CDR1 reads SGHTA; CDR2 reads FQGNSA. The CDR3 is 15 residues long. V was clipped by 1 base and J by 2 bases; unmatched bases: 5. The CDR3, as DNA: TGTGCCAGCAGCTTAGAGCCGGGACAGACCTACGAGCAGTACTTC. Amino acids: CASSLEPGQTYEQYF.

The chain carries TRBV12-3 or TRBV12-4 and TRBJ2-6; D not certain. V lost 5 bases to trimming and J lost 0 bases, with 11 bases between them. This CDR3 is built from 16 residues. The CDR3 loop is CASSPRANSGANVLTF. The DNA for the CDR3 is TGTGCCAGCAGTCCCCGGGCGAACTCTGGGGCCAACGTCCTGACTTTC.

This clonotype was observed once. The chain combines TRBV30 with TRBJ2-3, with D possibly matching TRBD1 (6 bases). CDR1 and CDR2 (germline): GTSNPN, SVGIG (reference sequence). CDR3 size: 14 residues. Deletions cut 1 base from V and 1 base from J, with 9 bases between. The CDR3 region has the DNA TGTGCCTGGAGTGCGACAGGCGGCACAGATACGCAGTATTTT. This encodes CAWSATGGTDTQYF.

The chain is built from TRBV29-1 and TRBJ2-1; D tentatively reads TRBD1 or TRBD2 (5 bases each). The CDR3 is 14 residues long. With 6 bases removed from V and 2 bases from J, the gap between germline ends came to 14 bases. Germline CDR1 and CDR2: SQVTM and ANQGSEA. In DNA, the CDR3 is TGCAGCGTACAGCATGGGACCACCTACAATGAGCAGTTCTTC. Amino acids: CSVQHGTTYNEQFF.

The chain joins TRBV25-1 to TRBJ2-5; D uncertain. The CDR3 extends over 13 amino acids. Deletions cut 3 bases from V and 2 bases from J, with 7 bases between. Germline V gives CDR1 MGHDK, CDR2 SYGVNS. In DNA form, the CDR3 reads TGTGCCAGCAGTGACGCCAGACAAGAGACCCAGTACTTC. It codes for CASSDARQETQYF.

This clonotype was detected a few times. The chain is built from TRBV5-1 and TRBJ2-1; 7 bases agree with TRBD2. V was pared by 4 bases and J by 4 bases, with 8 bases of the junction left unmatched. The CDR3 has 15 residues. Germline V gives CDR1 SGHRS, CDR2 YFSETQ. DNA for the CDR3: TGCGCCAGCAGCCTTGGGGGAGGGAAGTACAATGAGCAGTTCTTC. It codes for CASSLGGGKYNEQFF.

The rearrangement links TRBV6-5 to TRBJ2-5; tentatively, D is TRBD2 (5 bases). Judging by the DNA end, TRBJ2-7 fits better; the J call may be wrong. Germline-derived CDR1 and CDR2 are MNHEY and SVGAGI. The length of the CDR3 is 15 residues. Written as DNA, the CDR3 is TGTGCCAGCAGTTACTCGTTGCACCCGGGATACGAGCAGTACTTC. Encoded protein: CASSYSLHPGYEQYF.

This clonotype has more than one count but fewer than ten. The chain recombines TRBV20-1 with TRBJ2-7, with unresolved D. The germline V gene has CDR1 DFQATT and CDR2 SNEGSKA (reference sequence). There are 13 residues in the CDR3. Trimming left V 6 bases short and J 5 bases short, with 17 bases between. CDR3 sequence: CSAQGRPQDEQYF. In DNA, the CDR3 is TGCAGTGCCCAAGGGCGGCCCCAGGACGAGCAGTACTTC.

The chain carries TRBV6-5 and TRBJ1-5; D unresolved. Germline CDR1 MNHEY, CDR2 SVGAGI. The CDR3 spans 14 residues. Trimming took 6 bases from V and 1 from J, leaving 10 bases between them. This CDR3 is CASRDSGSNQPQHF. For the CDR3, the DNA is TGTGCCAGCAGGGATTCGGGAAGCAATCAGCCCCAGCATTTT.